This T cell receptor (beta chain) was sequenced for a study of T cell responses to AZD1222 COVID-19 vaccine (dated by TCRdb to 2020 to 2022). Study-level background: TCR sequencing was performed for roughly 250 trial participants, of whom approximately 200 were given two doses of AZD1222 and around 25 were given two doses of MenACWY control vaccine. Trial participants were enrolled by age into 18-55, 56-69 and 70-plus year subgroups, with roughly 160, 29 and 62 TCR-sequenced participants respectively.

Taken from cysteine to phenylalanine, the CDR3 has 15 residues. The read is trimmed to its CDR3 DNA, 45 bases read in frame from base 1. The germline V gene gives CDR1 as KGHDR and CDR2 as SFDVKD. The V end loses 1 base and the J end loses 0 bases, and a stretch of 5 bases separates them. What the work shows at the level of the full study, not this receptor alone: CD4 TCRs associated with the vaccine covered the entire spike protein, and the dominant responses were in regions 160-218 and 743-854. The 56-69-year group was small, and its depth increase did not reach significance, likely because of low power. Reportedly, close to half of the unique spike-specific TCRs recognized epitopes lying outside the regions that are mutated in the B.1.351 and B.1.1.7 variants. Participants were mostly white British, with more females than males. The authors suggested clonal diversity may have been underestimated. Conclusions about previously exposed vaccinees are limited, since just five or six AZD1222 recipients were seropositive for SARS-CoV-2 at baseline. No day 14 peak-response samples were available, so repertoires were characterized only after the peak T cell response. After two AZD1222 doses, both the breadth and the depth of spike-specific TCRs were significantly higher than at day 0 and than in MenACWY recipients.

A remark on this clone: Its antigen is unknown. Per-base qualities were not stored, and no clone one base away is much larger.

The CDR3 regions of human TCRbeta chains were analyzed by immunosequencing. Per the authors' processing: Repertoire TCRs were matched against a reference library of SARS-CoV-2-specific TCRs generated with the MIRA antigen-specificity platform. Breadth was defined as the fraction of unique TCRs that were SARS-CoV-2-associated, and depth was defined as the fraction of total T cells that were SARS-CoV-2-associated. Each spike-specific TCR was assigned to its reactive spike region and to a CD4 or CD8 class using the MIRA data. Log10-transformed breadth and depth values were compared by one-way ANOVA with Sidak's multiple comparisons tests. TCRdb stores this immuneACCESS table with in-frame sequences only. Part of the clones is absent; in the studies checked, under half of the shortfall reflects unresolved V genes, and no reason is known for the rest. D and trimming come from the DNA, and the V and J calls and clone size come from that table. This sample is represented by 95,000 to 120,000 clones; roughly 87% of them were singletons. Roughly 3% of the sample is taken by the ten largest.

The label giving this sample's time point can be read as: baseline before first vaccination. The treatment or condition label corresponds to: meningococcal conjugate vaccine given as trial control. Samples from vaccinated people were obtained from the UK trials COV001 and COV002, which included a single-blind randomized controlled phase 2/3 trial of AZD1222 (ChAdOx1 nCoV-19) in healthy adults. For TCRbeta chain sequencing, PBMC samples were collected from trial participants at day 0 and at day 28 after the second dose. Sequences were derived from peripheral blood, sampled on day 0 of MenACWY control vaccination. In this chain, TRBV24-1 is recombined with TRBJ1-4, with no D gene named confidently. This clonotype originated in an adult in good health. The DNA reads TGTGCCACCAGTGATTTAAGTGCAACTAATGAAAAACTGTTTTTT. Its protein product is CATSDLSATNEKLFF.